The present entry profiles one T cell receptor (beta chain) with its context. The antigen is unknown. TCRdb passed the 5' RACE reads through MiXCR, listing each CDR3 protein once. This sample has approximately 1.8 million distinct CDR3 sequences, with about 32% found just once. The sample belongs to a study of identical twins. Points from the study as a whole: In cord blood, abundant beta clonotypes had fewer insertions; memory showed no trend.

With 2 bases removed from V and 2 bases from J, the gap between germline ends came to 12 bases. The length of the CDR3 is 15 residues. Germline CDR1 is LGHDT and CDR2 is YNNKEL (reference sequence). The chain joins TRBV3-1 to TRBJ1-2, with D possibly TRBD1 on 6 matching bases. The receptor comes from a newborn girl in good health. Sequencing used cord blood. CDR3 bases: TGTGCCAGCAGCCAAAGAAACAGGGTCAACTATGGCTACACCTTC. This translates into CASSQRNRVNYGYTF.